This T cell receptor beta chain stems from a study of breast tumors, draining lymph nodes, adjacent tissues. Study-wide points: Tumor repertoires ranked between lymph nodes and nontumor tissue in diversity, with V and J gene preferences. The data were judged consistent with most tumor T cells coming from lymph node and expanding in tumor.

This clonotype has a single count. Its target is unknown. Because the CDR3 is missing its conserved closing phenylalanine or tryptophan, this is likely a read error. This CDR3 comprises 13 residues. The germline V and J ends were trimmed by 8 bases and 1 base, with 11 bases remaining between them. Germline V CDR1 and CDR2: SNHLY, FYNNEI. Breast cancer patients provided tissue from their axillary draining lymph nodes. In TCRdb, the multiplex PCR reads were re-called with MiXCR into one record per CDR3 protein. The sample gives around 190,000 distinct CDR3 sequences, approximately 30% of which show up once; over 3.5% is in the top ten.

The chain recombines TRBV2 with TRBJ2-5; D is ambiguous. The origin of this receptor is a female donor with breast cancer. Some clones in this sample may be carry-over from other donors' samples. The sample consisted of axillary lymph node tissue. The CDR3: CASSSPSQETQYL. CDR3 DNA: TGTGCCAGCTCATCCCCCAGCCAAGAGACCCAGTACCTC.